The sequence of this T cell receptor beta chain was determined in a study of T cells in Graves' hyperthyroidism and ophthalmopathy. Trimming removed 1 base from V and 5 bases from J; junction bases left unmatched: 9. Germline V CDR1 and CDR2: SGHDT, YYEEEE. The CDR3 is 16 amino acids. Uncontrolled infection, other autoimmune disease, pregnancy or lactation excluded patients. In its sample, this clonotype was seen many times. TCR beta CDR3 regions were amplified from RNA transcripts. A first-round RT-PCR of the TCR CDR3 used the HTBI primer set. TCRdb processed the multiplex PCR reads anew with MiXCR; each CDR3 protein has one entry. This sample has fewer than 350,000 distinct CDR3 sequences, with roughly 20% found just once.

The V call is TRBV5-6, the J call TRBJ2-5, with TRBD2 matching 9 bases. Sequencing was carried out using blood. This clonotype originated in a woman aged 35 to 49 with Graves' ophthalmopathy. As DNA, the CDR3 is TGTGCCAGCAGCTTGACGGGTAGCGGGAGTCTGGAGACCCAGTACTTC. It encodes CASSLTGSGSLETQYF.